The sequence of this T cell receptor (beta chain) was determined in a study of tumor-infiltrating lymphocytes in localized non-small cell lung cancer. Study-level background: Patients included smokers and never-smokers with various histologies, some sampled after neoadjuvant chemotherapy. Each patient gave resected tumor and non-adjacent uninvolved lung tissue. Notes on the study in general: No T-cell fraction difference was seen between IM1 and IM2 tumors. Compared with uninvolved lung, tumors showed higher T cell infiltration by TCRbeta sequencing.

A remark on this clone: What it binds is not known.

The V end lost 5 bases, the J end lost 0 bases, and 2 bases lay between the germline ends. CDR3 length: 12 amino acids. The germline CDR1 and CDR2 sequences are LNHDA and SQIVND (reference sequence). Assay used: immunoSEQ multiplex PCR; TCRdb lists only in-frame clones, some missing. The sample records 13,000 or so clones, 75% to 90% being singletons. The rearrangement links TRBV19 to TRBJ1-3; no reliable D call. The sample comprised lung tumor tissue. The sequence came from a human donor with non-small cell lung cancer. CDR3 sequence reads: CASSRSGNTIYF. CDR3 DNA sequence: TGTGCCAGTAGTCGCTCTGGAAACACCATATATTTT.